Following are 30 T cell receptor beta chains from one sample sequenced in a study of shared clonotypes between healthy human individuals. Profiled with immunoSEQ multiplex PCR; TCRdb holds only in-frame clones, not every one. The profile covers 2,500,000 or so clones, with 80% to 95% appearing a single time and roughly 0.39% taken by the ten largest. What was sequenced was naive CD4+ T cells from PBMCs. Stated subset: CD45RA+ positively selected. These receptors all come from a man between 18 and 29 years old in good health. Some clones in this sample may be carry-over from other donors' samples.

The CDR3 region has the DNA TGCAGTTCAGGGGAGAATTCACCCCTCCACTTT. It yields the protein CSSGENSPLHF. This chain joins TRBV20-1 and TRBJ1-6, with D possibly matching TRBD1 (6 bases). Per the germline V gene, CDR1 is DFQATT and CDR2 is SNEGSKA (reference sequence). The CDR3 extends over 11 amino acids. The V end was cut by 8 bases, the J end by 7 bases, with 9 bases between.

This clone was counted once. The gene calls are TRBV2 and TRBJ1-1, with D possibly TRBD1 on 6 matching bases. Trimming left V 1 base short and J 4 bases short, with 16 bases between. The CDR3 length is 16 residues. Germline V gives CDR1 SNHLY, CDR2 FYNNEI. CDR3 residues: CASSEEAVGGGTEAFF. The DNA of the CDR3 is TGTGCCAGCAGTGAAGAGGCCGTGGGGGGCGGCACTGAAGCTTTCTTT.

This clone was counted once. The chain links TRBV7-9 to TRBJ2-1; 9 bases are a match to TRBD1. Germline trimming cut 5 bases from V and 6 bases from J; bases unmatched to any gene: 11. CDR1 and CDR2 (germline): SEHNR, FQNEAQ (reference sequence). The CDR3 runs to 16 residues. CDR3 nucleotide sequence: TGTGCCAGCAGCCGGGACAGGGAGGACACAAGCAATGAGCAGTTCTTC. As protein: CASSRDREDTSNEQFF.

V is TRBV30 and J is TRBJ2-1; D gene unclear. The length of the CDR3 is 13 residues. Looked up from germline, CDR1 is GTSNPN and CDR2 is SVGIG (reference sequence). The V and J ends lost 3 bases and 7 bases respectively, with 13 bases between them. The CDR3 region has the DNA TGTGCCTGGAGCCGCCTCGGGCTTAATGAGCAGTTCTTC. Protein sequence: CAWSRLGLNEQFF.

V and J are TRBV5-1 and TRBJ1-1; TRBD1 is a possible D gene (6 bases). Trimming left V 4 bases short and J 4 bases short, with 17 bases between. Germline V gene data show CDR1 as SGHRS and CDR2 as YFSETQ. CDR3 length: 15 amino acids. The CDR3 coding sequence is TGCGCCAGCAGCATCCAGGGGCCCTGGCGCACTGAAGCTTTCTTT. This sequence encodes CASSIQGPWRTEAFF.

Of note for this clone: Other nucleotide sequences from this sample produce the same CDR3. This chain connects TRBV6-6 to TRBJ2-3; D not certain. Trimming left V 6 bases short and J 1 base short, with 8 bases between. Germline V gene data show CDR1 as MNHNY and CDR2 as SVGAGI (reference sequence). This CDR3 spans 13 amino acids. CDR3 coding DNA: TGTGCCAGCAGCTCTGGCGGCACAGATACGCAGTATTTT. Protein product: CASSSGGTDTQYF.

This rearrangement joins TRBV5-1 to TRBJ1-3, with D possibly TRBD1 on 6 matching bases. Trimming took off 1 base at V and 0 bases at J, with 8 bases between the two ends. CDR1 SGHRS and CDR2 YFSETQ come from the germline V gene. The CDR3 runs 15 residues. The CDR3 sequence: CASSLQGTSGNTIYF. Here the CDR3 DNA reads TGCGCCAGCAGCTTGCAGGGGACCTCTGGAAACACCATATATTTT.

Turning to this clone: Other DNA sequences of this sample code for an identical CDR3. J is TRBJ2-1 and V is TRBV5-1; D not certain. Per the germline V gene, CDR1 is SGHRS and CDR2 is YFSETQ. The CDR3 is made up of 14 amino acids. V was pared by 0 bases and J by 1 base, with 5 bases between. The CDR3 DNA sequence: TGCGCCAGCAGCTTGGTCCCTTCCTACAATGAGCAGTTCTTC. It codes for CASSLVPSYNEQFF.

CDR3 bases: TGTGCCAGCAGTTCGACAGGGAGGACTGAAGCTTTCTTT. Its protein product is CASSSTGRTEAFF. The gene calls are TRBV28 and TRBJ1-1; 7 positions match TRBD1. The CDR3 is made up of 13 amino acids. Trimming cost V 4 bases and J 5 bases; bases outside gene matches: 4. In germline, CDR1 is MDHEN, CDR2 SYDVKM.

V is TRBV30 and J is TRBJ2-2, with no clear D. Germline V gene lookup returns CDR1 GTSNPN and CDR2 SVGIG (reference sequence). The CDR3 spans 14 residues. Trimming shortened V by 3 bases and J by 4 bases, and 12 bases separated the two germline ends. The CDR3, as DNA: TGTGCCTGGAGGCTCCCCGGGCTCACCGGGGAGCTGTTTTTT. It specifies CAWRLPGLTGELFF.

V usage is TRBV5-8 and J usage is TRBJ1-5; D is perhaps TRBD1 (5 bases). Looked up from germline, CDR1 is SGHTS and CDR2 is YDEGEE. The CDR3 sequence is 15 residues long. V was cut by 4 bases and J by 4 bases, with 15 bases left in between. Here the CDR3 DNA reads TGTGCCAGCAGCAATCCGGGGCAGGGTAATCAGCCCCAGCATTTT. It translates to CASSNPGQGNQPQHF.

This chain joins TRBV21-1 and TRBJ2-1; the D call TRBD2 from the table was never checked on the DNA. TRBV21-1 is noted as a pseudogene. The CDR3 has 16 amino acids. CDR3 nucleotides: TGTGCCAGCAGCAAAGAAGGTTCGGAGGCGGAGAATGAGCAGTTCTTC. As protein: CASSKEGSEAENEQFF.

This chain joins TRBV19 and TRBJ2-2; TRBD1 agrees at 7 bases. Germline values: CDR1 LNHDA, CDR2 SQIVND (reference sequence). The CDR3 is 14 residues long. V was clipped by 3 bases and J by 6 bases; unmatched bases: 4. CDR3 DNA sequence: TGTGCCAGTAGTATGGGACAGAGCCCCGGGGAGCTGTTTTTT. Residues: CASSMGQSPGELFF. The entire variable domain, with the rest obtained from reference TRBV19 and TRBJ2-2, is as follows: DGGITQSPKYLFRKEGQNVTLSCEQNLNHDAMYWYRQDPGQGLRLIYYSQIVNDFQKGDIAEGYSVSREKKESFPLTVTSAQKNPTAFYLCASSMGQSPGELFFGEGSRLTVL.

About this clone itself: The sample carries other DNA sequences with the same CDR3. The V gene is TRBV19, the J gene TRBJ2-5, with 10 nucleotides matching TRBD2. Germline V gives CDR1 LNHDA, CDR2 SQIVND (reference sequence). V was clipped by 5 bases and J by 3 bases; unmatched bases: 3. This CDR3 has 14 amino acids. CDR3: CASSPSGSKETQYF. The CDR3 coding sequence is TGTGCCAGTAGTCCTAGCGGGAGTAAAGAGACCCAGTACTTC.

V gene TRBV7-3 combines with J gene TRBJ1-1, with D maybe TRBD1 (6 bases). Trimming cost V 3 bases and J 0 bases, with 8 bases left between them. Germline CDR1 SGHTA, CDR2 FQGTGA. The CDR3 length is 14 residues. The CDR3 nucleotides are TGTGCCAGCAGCTTTGCAGGGGTGAACACTGAAGCTTTCTTT. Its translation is CASSFAGVNTEAFF.

CDR3 DNA sequence: TGTGCCACCAAGTCCCCAGCCTCTGGCCTGAACTATGGCTACACCTTC. Translating gives CATKSPASGLNYGYTF. V is TRBV27 and J is TRBJ1-2; no clear D. Germline V gene data show CDR1 as MNHEY and CDR2 as SMNVEV (reference sequence). Trimming removed 10 bases at V and 2 bases at J, with 23 bases between. The CDR3 runs 16 residues.

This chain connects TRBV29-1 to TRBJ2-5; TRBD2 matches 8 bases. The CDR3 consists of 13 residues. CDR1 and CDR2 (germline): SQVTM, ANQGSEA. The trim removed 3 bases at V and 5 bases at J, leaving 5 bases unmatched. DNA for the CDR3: TGCAGCGTTGACGGGGGGGGCGCGGAGACCCAGTACTTC. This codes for CSVDGGGAETQYF.

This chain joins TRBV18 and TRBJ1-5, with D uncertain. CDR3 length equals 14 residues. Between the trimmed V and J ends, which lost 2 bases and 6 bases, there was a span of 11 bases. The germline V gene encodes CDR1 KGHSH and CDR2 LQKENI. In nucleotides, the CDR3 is TGTGCCAGCTCACCATATAGGGTCGGTCAGCCCCAGCATTTT. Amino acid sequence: CASSPYRVGQPQHF.

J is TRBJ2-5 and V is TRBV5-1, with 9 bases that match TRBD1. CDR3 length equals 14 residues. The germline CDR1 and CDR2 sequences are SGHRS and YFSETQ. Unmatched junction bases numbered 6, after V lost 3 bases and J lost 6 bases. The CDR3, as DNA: TGCGCCAGCAGCTCAACAGGGGGCCTGCAGACCCAGTACTTC. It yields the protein CASSSTGGLQTQYF.

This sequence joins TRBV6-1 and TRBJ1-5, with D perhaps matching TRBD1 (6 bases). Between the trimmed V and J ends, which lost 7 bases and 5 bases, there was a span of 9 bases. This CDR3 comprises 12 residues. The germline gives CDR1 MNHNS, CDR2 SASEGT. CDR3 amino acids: CASTRGDQPQHF. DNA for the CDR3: TGTGCCAGCACCAGGGGCGATCAGCCCCAGCATTTT.

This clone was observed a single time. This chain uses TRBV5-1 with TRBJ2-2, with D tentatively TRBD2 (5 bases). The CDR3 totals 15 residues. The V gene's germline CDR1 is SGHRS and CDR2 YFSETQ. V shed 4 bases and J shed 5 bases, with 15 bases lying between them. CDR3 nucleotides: TGCGCCAGCAGCGGGAAGGACTCGAGGACCGGGGAGCTGTTTTTT. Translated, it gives CASSGKDSRTGELFF.

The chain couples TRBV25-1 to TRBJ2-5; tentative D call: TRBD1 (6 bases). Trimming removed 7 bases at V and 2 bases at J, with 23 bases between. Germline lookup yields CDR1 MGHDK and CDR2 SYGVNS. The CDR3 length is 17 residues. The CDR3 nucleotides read TGTGCCAGCACCCCGAACGTCCTGGGGGCTTCGCAAGAGACCCAGTACTTC. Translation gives CASTPNVLGASQETQYF.

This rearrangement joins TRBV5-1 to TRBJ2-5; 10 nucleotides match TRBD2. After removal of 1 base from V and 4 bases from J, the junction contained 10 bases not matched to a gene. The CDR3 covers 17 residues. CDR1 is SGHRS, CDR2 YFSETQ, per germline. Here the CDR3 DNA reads TGCGCCAGCAGCTTGTCCCCCAGCGGGAGGGAGGGAGAGACCCAGTACTTC. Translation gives CASSLSPSGREGETQYF.

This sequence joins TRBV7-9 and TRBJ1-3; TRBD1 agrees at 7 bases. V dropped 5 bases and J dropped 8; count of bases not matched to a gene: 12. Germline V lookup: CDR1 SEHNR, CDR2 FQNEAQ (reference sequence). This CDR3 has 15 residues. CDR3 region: CASSRVFGQEDTIYF. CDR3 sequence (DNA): TGTGCCAGCAGCCGCGTTTTCGGACAGGAAGACACCATATATTTT. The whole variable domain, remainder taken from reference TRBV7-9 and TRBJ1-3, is DTGVSQNPRHKITKRGQNVTFRCDPISEHNRLYWYRQTLGQGPEFLTYFQNEAQLEKSRLLSDRFSAERPKGSFSTLEIQRTEQGDSAMYLCASSRVFGQEDTIYFGEGSWLTVV.

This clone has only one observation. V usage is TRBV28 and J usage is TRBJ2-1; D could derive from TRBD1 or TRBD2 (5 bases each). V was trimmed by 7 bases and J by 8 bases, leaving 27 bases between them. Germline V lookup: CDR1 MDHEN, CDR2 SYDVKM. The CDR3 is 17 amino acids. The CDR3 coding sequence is TGTGCCAGCAACCCCCTTTTTAAGTTAGGGGTCGGGGATGAGCAGTTCTTC. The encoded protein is CASNPLFKLGVGDEQFF.

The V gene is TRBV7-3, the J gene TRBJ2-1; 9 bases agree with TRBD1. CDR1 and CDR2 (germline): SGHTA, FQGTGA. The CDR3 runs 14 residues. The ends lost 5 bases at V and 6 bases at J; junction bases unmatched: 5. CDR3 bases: TGTGCCAGCAGCAGAGACAGGGGGGCCAATGAGCAGTTCTTC. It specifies CASSRDRGANEQFF.

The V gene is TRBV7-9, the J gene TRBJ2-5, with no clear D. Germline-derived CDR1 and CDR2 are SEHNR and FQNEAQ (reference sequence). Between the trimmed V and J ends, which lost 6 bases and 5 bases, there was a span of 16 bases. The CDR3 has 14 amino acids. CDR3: CASRKPTLGETQYF. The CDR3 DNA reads TGTGCCAGCAGAAAACCCACCCTCGGGGAGACCCAGTACTTC.

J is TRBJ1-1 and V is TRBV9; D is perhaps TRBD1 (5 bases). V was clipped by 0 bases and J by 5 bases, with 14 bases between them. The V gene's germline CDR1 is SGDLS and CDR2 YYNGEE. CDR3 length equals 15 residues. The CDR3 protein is CASSVDPGSKTEAFF. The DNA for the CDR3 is TGTGCCAGCAGCGTAGATCCAGGGTCGAAGACTGAAGCTTTCTTT.

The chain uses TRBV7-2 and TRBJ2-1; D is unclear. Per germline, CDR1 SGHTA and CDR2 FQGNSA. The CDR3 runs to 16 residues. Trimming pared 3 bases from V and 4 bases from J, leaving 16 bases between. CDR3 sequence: CASSFSPNFPYNEQFF. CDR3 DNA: TGTGCCAGCAGCTTTTCTCCGAACTTTCCTTACAATGAGCAGTTCTTC.

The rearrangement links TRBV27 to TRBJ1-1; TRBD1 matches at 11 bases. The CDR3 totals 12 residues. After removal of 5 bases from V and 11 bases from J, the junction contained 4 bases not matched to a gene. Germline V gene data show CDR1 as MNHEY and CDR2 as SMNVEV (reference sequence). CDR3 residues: CASSGQGAAAFF. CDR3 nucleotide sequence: TGTGCCAGCAGTGGACAGGGGGCAGCGGCTTTCTTT.